A selection of T cell receptor beta chains follows, all from one sample in a study of graft-versus-host responses after intestinal transplantation. This table comes from immunoSEQ multiplex PCR, and its TCRdb copy is limited to in-frame clones, with some not included. This sample has under 25,000 clones; roughly 86% occur once, and the top ten carry 0.8% to 0.95%. Their cognate antigens are unknown. The sequences come from unstimulated CD8+ T cells sorted from spleen or lymph node cells, collected before transplant. The source of these receptors is a human donor who was the organ donor for an intestinal transplant. The CDR3 runs from the conserved cysteine through the conserved F or W. The order of the fields is clone size, J gene, V gene, D gene, CDR3 protein, CDR3 DNA. D genes are given only for firm matches. Expanded clones are given a class, and other clones once, few, many or no size at all.

clone_size: NA; j_call: TRBJ2-7; v_call: TRBV6-5; d_call: NA; cdr3_aa: CASGYGGPPYEQYF; cdr3_nt: TGTGCCAGCGGTTACGGGGGTCCTCCCTACGAGCAGTACTTC
clone_size: NA; j_call: TRBJ1-4; v_call: TRBV5-4; d_call: NA; cdr3_aa: CASSLRGRGTNEKLFF; cdr3_nt: TGTGCCAGCAGCTTAAGGGGCAGGGGAACTAATGAAAAACTGTTTTTT
clone_size: NA; j_call: TRBJ1-1; v_call: TRBV9; d_call: NA; cdr3_aa: CASSVATTNTEAFF; cdr3_nt: TGTGCCAGCAGCGTAGCTACGACGAACACTGAAGCTTTCTTT
clone_size: NA; j_call: TRBJ2-7; v_call: TRBV13; d_call: NA; cdr3_aa: CASSLRGEVGVYEQYF; cdr3_nt: TGTGCCAGCAGCCTCAGGGGAGAAGTAGGGGTGTACGAGCAGTACTTC
clone_size: NA; j_call: TRBJ2-2; v_call: TRBV18; d_call: NA; cdr3_aa: CASSRTFAGYTGELFF; cdr3_nt: TGTGCCAGCTCACGGACCTTCGCGGGGTACACCGGGGAGCTGTTTTTT
clone_size: NA; j_call: TRBJ1-4; v_call: TRBV4-1; d_call: NA; cdr3_aa: CASSQEGWVRANEKLFF; cdr3_nt: TGCGCCAGCAGCCAAGAAGGGTGGGTCAGGGCGAATGAAAAACTGTTTTTT
clone_size: NA; j_call: TRBJ2-5; v_call: TRBV9; d_call: TRBD2; cdr3_aa: CASSLDGTSEETQYF; cdr3_nt: TGTGCCAGCAGCCTCGACGGGACTAGTGAAGAGACCCAGTACTTC
clone_size: NA; j_call: TRBJ2-7; v_call: TRBV30; d_call: NA; cdr3_aa: CAWSPGANYEQYF; cdr3_nt: TGTGCCTGGAGCCCGGGGGCGAACTACGAGCAGTACTTC
clone_size: NA; j_call: TRBJ2-7; v_call: TRBV11-3; d_call: NA; cdr3_aa: CASSLAGPYEQYF; cdr3_nt: TGTGCCAGCAGCTTGGCAGGTCCCTACGAGCAGTACTTC
clone_size: NA; j_call: TRBJ2-5; v_call: TRBV19; d_call: NA; cdr3_aa: CASRPGTAQETQYF; cdr3_nt: TGTGCCAGTAGACCGGGAACCGCTCAAGAGACCCAGTACTTC
clone_size: NA; j_call: TRBJ2-1; v_call: TRBV7-6; d_call: NA; cdr3_aa: CASSSAPGTNNEQFF; cdr3_nt: TGTGCCAGCAGCTCGGCACCCGGGACCAACAATGAGCAGTTCTTC
clone_size: once; j_call: TRBJ2-5; v_call: TRBV10-3; d_call: TRBD2; cdr3_aa: CAISIAGGFQETQYF; cdr3_nt: TGTGCCATCAGCATAGCGGGGGGTTTCCAAGAGACCCAGTACTTC
clone_size: NA; j_call: TRBJ1-3; v_call: TRBV7-6; d_call: NA; cdr3_aa: CASSQTHGSSGNTIYF; cdr3_nt: TGTGCCAGCAGCCAAACACACGGTTCCTCTGGAAACACCATATATTTT
clone_size: few; j_call: TRBJ2-7; v_call: TRBV27; d_call: NA; cdr3_aa: CASSASWGRVTYEQYF; cdr3_nt: TGTGCCAGCAGTGCCTCGTGGGGAAGGGTAACCTACGAGCAGTACTTC
clone_size: NA; j_call: TRBJ2-3; v_call: TRBV5-1; d_call: NA; cdr3_aa: CASSLEGQGLPDTQYF; cdr3_nt: TGCGCCAGCAGCTTGGAGGGTCAGGGTTTGCCAGATACGCAGTATTTT
clone_size: NA; j_call: TRBJ2-2; v_call: TRBV4-1; d_call: NA; cdr3_aa: CASSHKGTNTGELFF; cdr3_nt: TGCGCCAGCAGCCATAAGGGTACGAACACCGGGGAGCTGTTTTTT
clone_size: NA; j_call: TRBJ1-2; v_call: TRBV30; d_call: TRBD1; cdr3_aa: CAWSGGDNYGYTF; cdr3_nt: TGTGCCTGGTCAGGGGGAGACAACTATGGCTACACCTTC
clone_size: NA; j_call: TRBJ1-2; v_call: TRBV5-5; d_call: NA; cdr3_aa: CASSLDSVFYGYTF; cdr3_nt: TGTGCCAGCAGCTTGGACAGTGTCTTCTATGGCTACACCTTC
clone_size: NA; j_call: TRBJ1-2; v_call: TRBV6-6; d_call: NA; cdr3_aa: CASSYSGGRVYGYTF; cdr3_nt: TGTGCCAGCAGTTACTCGGGGGGGCGCGTCTATGGCTACACCTTC
clone_size: NA; j_call: TRBJ2-7; v_call: TRBV5-5; d_call: TRBD2; cdr3_aa: CASSSAGGSSNEQYF; cdr3_nt: TGTGCCAGCAGTTCCGCCGGGGGGAGCTCCAACGAGCAGTACTTC
clone_size: NA; j_call: TRBJ2-1; v_call: TRBV4-2; d_call: NA; cdr3_aa: CASSQVPSRHPDNYNEQFF; cdr3_nt: TGTGCCAGCAGCCAAGTTCCTTCCCGACACCCTGACAACTACAATGAGCAGTTCTTC
clone_size: NA; j_call: TRBJ1-6; v_call: TRBV4-1; d_call: NA; cdr3_aa: CASSSGQSYNSPLHF; cdr3_nt: TGCGCCAGCAGCTCCGGACAGAGTTATAATTCACCCCTCCACTTT
clone_size: NA; j_call: TRBJ1-1; v_call: TRBV10-2; d_call: TRBD1; cdr3_aa: CASSEDRGNTEAFF; cdr3_nt: TGCGCCAGCAGTGAGGACAGGGGGAACACTGAAGCTTTCTTT
clone_size: NA; j_call: TRBJ2-2; v_call: TRBV5-4; d_call: NA; cdr3_aa: CAGQYGGELFF; cdr3_nt: TGTGCCGGACAATATGGCGGGGAGCTGTTTTTT
clone_size: NA; j_call: TRBJ1-1; v_call: TRBV10-2; d_call: NA; cdr3_aa: CASSGVLRAEWNTEAFF; cdr3_nt: TGCGCCAGCAGTGGGGTATTAAGGGCGGAGTGGAACACTGAAGCTTTCTTT
clone_size: NA; j_call: TRBJ1-4; v_call: TRBV4-1; d_call: NA; cdr3_aa: CASSQWVNGEKLFF; cdr3_nt: TGCGCCAGCAGTCAGTGGGTTAATGGTGAAAAACTGTTTTTT
clone_size: NA; j_call: TRBJ2-7; v_call: TRBV5-1; d_call: NA; cdr3_aa: CASSLVGYEQYF; cdr3_nt: TGCGCCAGCAGCTTGGTCGGGTACGAGCAGTACTTC
clone_size: NA; j_call: TRBJ2-7; v_call: TRBV5-1; d_call: TRBD2; cdr3_aa: CASSPGLAGSYEQYF; cdr3_nt: TGCGCCAGCAGCCCGGGACTAGCGGGCTCCTACGAGCAGTACTTC
clone_size: NA; j_call: TRBJ2-1; v_call: TRBV2; d_call: TRBD1; cdr3_aa: CASSPDRGSYNEQFF; cdr3_nt: TGTGCCAGCAGTCCGGACAGGGGTTCCTACAATGAGCAGTTCTTC
clone_size: NA; j_call: TRBJ1-2; v_call: TRBV30; d_call: TRBD1; cdr3_aa: CAGSVGVRGPNYGYTF; cdr3_nt: TGTGCCGGGAGTGTAGGGGTGAGGGGGCCCAACTATGGCTACACCTTC
clone_size: NA; j_call: TRBJ2-7; v_call: TRBV7-9; d_call: NA; cdr3_aa: CASSLLAEQYF; cdr3_nt: TGTGCCAGCAGCTTACTTGCCGAGCAGTACTTC
clone_size: NA; j_call: TRBJ2-7; v_call: TRBV13; d_call: TRBD1; cdr3_aa: CASSLGQGREQYF; cdr3_nt: TGTGCCAGCAGCCTAGGACAGGGGCGCGAGCAGTACTTC
clone_size: NA; j_call: TRBJ1-1; v_call: TRBV13; d_call: NA; cdr3_aa: CASSLFGTQNTEAFF; cdr3_nt: TGTGCCAGCAGCTTGTTCGGGACACAGAACACTGAAGCTTTCTTT
clone_size: NA; j_call: TRBJ2-5; v_call: TRBV15; d_call: TRBD1; cdr3_aa: CATSRYRGRQETQYF; cdr3_nt: TGTGCCACCAGCAGGTACAGGGGGCGACAAGAGACCCAGTACTTC
clone_size: NA; j_call: TRBJ2-3; v_call: TRBV5-4; d_call: TRBD2; cdr3_aa: CASSFFPRDYRASTDTQYF; cdr3_nt: TGTGCCAGCAGCTTCTTCCCCCGGGACTACCGTGCTAGCACAGATACGCAGTATTTT
clone_size: once; j_call: TRBJ1-5; v_call: TRBV6-6; d_call: NA; cdr3_aa: CASLPVDISNQPQHF; cdr3_nt: TGTGCCAGCCTTCCCGTGGACATTAGCAATCAGCCCCAGCATTTT
clone_size: NA; j_call: TRBJ2-3; v_call: TRBV7-9; d_call: NA; cdr3_aa: CASSLEGGKDPSSTDTQYF; cdr3_nt: TGTGCCAGCAGCTTAGAAGGCGGTAAGGATCCATCTAGCACAGATACGCAGTATTTT
clone_size: NA; j_call: TRBJ2-3; v_call: TRBV6-4; d_call: NA; cdr3_aa: CASSDGGASTDTQYF; cdr3_nt: TGTGCCAGCAGTGACGGGGGGGCCAGCACAGATACGCAGTATTTT
clone_size: NA; j_call: TRBJ2-7; v_call: TRBV2; d_call: NA; cdr3_aa: CASIRRSLFYEQYF; cdr3_nt: TGTGCCAGCATTCGGAGATCGCTCTTCTACGAGCAGTACTTC
clone_size: once; j_call: TRBJ1-5; v_call: TRBV5-8; d_call: NA; cdr3_aa: CASSFGAYSNQPQHF; cdr3_nt: TGTGCCAGCAGCTTTGGGGCCTATAGCAATCAGCCCCAGCATTTT
clone_size: NA; j_call: TRBJ1-1; v_call: TRBV7-9; d_call: NA; cdr3_aa: CASSLQEMRTEAFF; cdr3_nt: TGTGCCAGCAGCTTACAGGAGATGAGGACTGAAGCTTTCTTT
clone_size: once; j_call: TRBJ2-7; v_call: TRBV14; d_call: NA; cdr3_aa: CASSQEAGYEQYF; cdr3_nt: TGTGCCAGCAGCCAAGAGGCGGGCTACGAGCAGTACTTC
clone_size: once; j_call: TRBJ2-3; v_call: TRBV4-1; d_call: TRBD2; cdr3_aa: CASSQVQRGTDTQYF; cdr3_nt: TGCGCCAGCAGCCAAGTTCAGCGGGGGACAGATACGCAGTATTTT
clone_size: once; j_call: TRBJ2-7; v_call: TRBV7-8; d_call: NA; cdr3_aa: CASSLVGNEQYF; cdr3_nt: TGTGCCAGCAGCTTAGTAGGGAACGAGCAGTACTTC
clone_size: NA; j_call: TRBJ1-1; v_call: TRBV9; d_call: NA; cdr3_aa: CASSIGGGKGTEAFF; cdr3_nt: TGTGCCAGCAGCATAGGAGGGGGGAAGGGCACTGAAGCTTTCTTT
clone_size: NA; j_call: TRBJ2-1; v_call: TRBV6-5; d_call: NA; cdr3_aa: CASSFSAFYNEQFF; cdr3_nt: TGTGCCAGCAGTTTTTCGGCTTTCTACAATGAGCAGTTCTTC
clone_size: NA; j_call: TRBJ2-3; v_call: TRBV2; d_call: NA; cdr3_aa: CASSRDTDYTDTQYF; cdr3_nt: TGTGCCAGCAGTCGGGACACCGATTACACAGATACGCAGTATTTT
clone_size: few; j_call: TRBJ2-2; v_call: TRBV19; d_call: NA; cdr3_aa: CASTPNGYTGELFF; cdr3_nt: TGTGCCAGTACCCCGAACGGGTACACCGGGGAGCTGTTTTTT
clone_size: few; j_call: TRBJ2-5; v_call: TRBV4-1; d_call: TRBD1; cdr3_aa: CASSPRQGRGETQYF; cdr3_nt: TGCGCCAGCAGCCCCCGACAGGGAAGGGGAGAGACCCAGTACTTC
clone_size: NA; j_call: TRBJ1-3; v_call: TRBV6-5; d_call: NA; cdr3_aa: CASSFDLGNTIYF; cdr3_nt: TGTGCCAGCAGTTTTGACCTGGGAAACACCATATATTTT
clone_size: few; j_call: TRBJ1-1; v_call: TRBV6-1; d_call: NA; cdr3_aa: CASRRNTEAFF; cdr3_nt: TGTGCCAGCAGGAGGAACACTGAAGCTTTCTTT
clone_size: NA; j_call: TRBJ2-5; v_call: TRBV29-1; d_call: NA; cdr3_aa: CSVEGLAFQETQYF; cdr3_nt: TGCAGCGTTGAAGGTCTAGCCTTCCAAGAGACCCAGTACTTC
clone_size: NA; j_call: TRBJ2-5; v_call: TRBV4-3; d_call: NA; cdr3_aa: CASSQDRGRRETQYF; cdr3_nt: TGCGCCAGCAGCCAAGATAGGGGCAGACGGGAGACCCAGTACTTC
clone_size: NA; j_call: TRBJ2-1; v_call: TRBV4-1; d_call: NA; cdr3_aa: CASSQDPLPRGKNNEQFF; cdr3_nt: TGCGCCAGCAGCCAAGATCCTCTACCCAGGGGCAAAAACAATGAGCAGTTCTTC
clone_size: NA; j_call: TRBJ2-1; v_call: TRBV30; d_call: TRBD2; cdr3_aa: CAWSGTSGGRDEQFF; cdr3_nt: TGTGCCTGGAGCGGGACTAGCGGGGGTAGGGATGAGCAGTTCTTC
clone_size: NA; j_call: TRBJ2-1; v_call: TRBV4-2; d_call: NA; cdr3_aa: CASISQEGDLNEQFF; cdr3_nt: TGTGCCAGCATTTCGCAGGAGGGAGATCTCAATGAGCAGTTCTTC
clone_size: few; j_call: TRBJ1-4; v_call: TRBV5-4; d_call: TRBD1; cdr3_aa: CASSLAGGSEKLFF; cdr3_nt: TGTGCCAGCAGCTTAGCAGGGGGTAGCGAAAAACTGTTTTTT
clone_size: NA; j_call: TRBJ1-1; v_call: TRBV7-9; d_call: TRBD1; cdr3_aa: CAAQMAGGAFF; cdr3_nt: TGTGCCGCGCAAATGGCAGGGGGAGCTTTCTTT
clone_size: NA; j_call: TRBJ1-3; v_call: TRBV9; d_call: NA; cdr3_aa: CASSVGGSSGNTIYF; cdr3_nt: TGTGCCAGCAGCGTAGGGGGGTCATCTGGAAACACCATATATTTT